These T cell receptor beta chains were read from a single sample in a study of blood T cells in healthy people across ages. From the 5' RACE reads, TCRdb called clonotypes with MiXCR, one entry per CDR3 protein. Seen here are more than 550,000 distinct CDR3 sequences, 20% to 25% observed once, and the top ten hold around a fifth. The sample consisted of blood. The receptors were sampled from a man aged 70-80 years in good health. Each CDR3 is given with its conserved first and last residue. The D gene is left open where the match is weak. The size field is filled for only some rows; it gives once, few, many or a size class.

>TRBV9|NA|TRBJ2-5|NA
CASTAPPESTQYF
TGTGCCAGCACCGCCCCCCCGGAGTCGACCCAGTACTTC
>TRBV12-3/TRBV12-4|TRBD1|TRBJ2-1|many
CASSGTGTGGKGSYNEQFF
TGTGCCAGCAGTGGGACCGGGACAGGGGGTAAGGGCTCCTACAATGAGCAGTTCTTC
>TRBV28|NA|TRBJ2-3|few
CASGIKMGTQYF
TGTGCCAGCGGCATAAAAATGGGGACGCAGTATTTT
>TRBV28|TRBD1|TRBJ2-5|few
CASRNNRGETQYF
TGTGCCAGCAGGAATAACAGGGGGGAGACCCAGTACTTC
>TRBV20-1|NA|TRBJ2-5|few
CSAGEETQYF
TGCAGTGCTGGGGAAGAGACCCAGTACTTC
>TRBV18|TRBD2|TRBJ2-3|NA
CASSPRRNSGTTDTQYF
TGTGCCAGCTCACCGCGCCGAAATAGCGGGACCACAGATACGCAGTATTTT
>TRBV14|NA|TRBJ2-1|NA
CASSQIQGLGNEQFF
TGTGCCAGCAGCCAAATACAGGGTCTCGGTAATGAGCAGTTCTTC
>TRBV7-8|NA|TRBJ2-1|few
CASSSVWDNEQFF
TGTGCCAGCAGCTCCGTCTGGGACAATGAGCAGTTCTTC
>TRBV28|NA|TRBJ2-3|NA
CASSFSSKVDTQYF
TGTGCCAGCAGTTTTTCCAGTAAGGTAGATACGCAGTATTTT
>TRBV7-9|NA|TRBJ2-3|few
CASSLGFGADTQYF
TGTGCCAGCAGCTTAGGGTTCGGGGCAGATACGCAGTATTTT
>TRBV5-1|NA|TRBJ1-1|NA
CASSSGTWVTEAFF
TGCGCCAGCAGCTCCGGGACCTGGGTGACTGAAGCTTTCTTT
>TRBV3-1|NA|TRBJ1-1|NA
CASSPRMTEAFF
TGTGCCAGCAGCCCTCGGATGACTGAAGCTTTCTTT
>TRBV6-6|NA|TRBJ2-7|NA
CASSYSVVSYEQYF
TGTGCCAGCAGTTACTCGGTGGTCTCCTACGAGCAGTACTTC
>TRBV2|NA|TRBJ1-2|few
CASSALASVNYGYTF
TGTGCCAGCAGTGCACTCGCCTCGGTGAACTATGGCTACACCTTC
>TRBV5-1|NA|TRBJ2-3|NA
CASSLDRLVTDTQYF
TGCGCCAGCAGCCTTGACAGGTTGGTCACAGATACGCAGTATTTT
>TRBV7-2|NA|TRBJ1-3|NA
CASSLGDLRNTIYF
TGTGCCAGCAGCCTAGGCGACCTTCGAAACACCATATATTTT
>TRBV7-9|NA|TRBJ1-3|NA
CASSEGNTIYF
TGTGCCAGCAGTGAGGGAAACACCATATATTTT
>TRBV7-2|NA|TRBJ2-5|NA
CASSSPVGWEETQYF
TGTGCCAGCAGCTCGCCAGTGGGGTGGGAGGAGACCCAGTACTTC
>TRBV7-2|NA|TRBJ1-4|NA
CASSASSFRTDNEKLFF
TGTGCCAGCAGCGCAAGCTCCTTCCGGACAGATAATGAAAAACTGTTTTTT
>TRBV3-1|NA|TRBJ1-1|NA
CASSHGQSRGGTEAFF
TGTGCCAGCAGCCACGGACAGAGCCGGGGGGGTACTGAAGCTTTCTTT
>TRBV21-1|NA|TRBJ2-1|few
CASSKRRAAGGLCEQFF
TGTGCCAGCAGCAAAAGGCGGGCGGCGGGGGGGCTTTGTGAGCAGTTCTTC
>TRBV5-1|TRBD1|TRBJ2-3|NA
CASRQGDTDAQYF
TGCGCCAGCAGACAGGGGGACACAGATGCGCAGTATTTT
>TRBV10-3|TRBD1|TRBJ2-3|NA
CAIGQGEDTQYF
TGTGCCATCGGTCAGGGGGAAGATACGCAGTATTTT
>TRBV2|TRBD1|TRBJ1-2|few
CASSEKTGGYWDYGYTF
TGTGCCAGCAGTGAAAAGACAGGGGGCTATTGGGACTATGGCTACACCTTC
>TRBV7-2|NA|TRBJ1-2|few
CASRRTNHGYTF
TGTGCCAGCAGGAGGACGAATCATGGCTACACCTTC
>TRBV7-8|TRBD2|TRBJ2-1|NA
CASNLAEYNEQFF
TGTGCCAGCAACCTAGCGGAGTACAATGAGCAGTTCTTC
>TRBV15|NA|TRBJ2-7|few
CATSILGEEQYF
TGTGCCACCAGCATCCTAGGGGAGGAGCAGTACTTC
>TRBV3-1|NA|TRBJ1-2|few
CASSASPDAWEGRWYGYTF
TGTGCCAGCAGCGCCTCGCCAGATGCCTGGGAGGGAAGGTGGTATGGCTACACCTTC
>TRBV20-1|NA|TRBJ2-2|NA
CSARDPNTGELFF
TGCAGTGCTAGGGACCCGAACACCGGGGAGCTGTTTTTT
>TRBV7-2|TRBD1|TRBJ1-2|once
CASSPRGTRGYTF
TGTGCCAGCAGCCCCAGGGGGACGAGGGGCTACACCTTC
>TRBV10-3|NA|TRBJ2-5|NA
CAISDQGDQETQYF
TGTGCCATCAGTGATCAAGGAGACCAAGAGACCCAGTACTTC
>TRBV25-1|TRBD1|TRBJ2-1|few
CANPKPGTGCYNEQFF
TGTGCCAACCCGAAGCCCGGGACAGGGTGCTACAATGAGCAGTTCTTC
>TRBV6-2/TRBV6-3|NA|TRBJ1-1|few
CATVRSGTMGEAFF
TGTGCCACCGTGAGATCGGGGACGATGGGAGAAGCTTTCTTT
>TRBV6-1|TRBD2|TRBJ2-5|NA
CAGSEGRGSETQYF
TGTGCCGGCAGTGAAGGGAGGGGATCTGAGACCCAGTACTTC
>TRBV12-3/TRBV12-4|NA|TRBJ1-5|NA
CASTGTASNQPQHF
TGTGCCAGCACGGGGACCGCTAGCAATCAGCCCCAGCATTTT
>TRBV5-5|NA|TRBJ2-3|few
CASRARDASTDTQYF
TGTGCCAGCAGGGCCCGGGACGCGAGCACAGATACGCAGTATTTT
>TRBV6-5|NA|TRBJ2-3|few
CASQRLDTQYF
TGTGCCAGCCAGCGGTTAGATACGCAGTATTTT
>TRBV5-1|TRBD1|TRBJ1-2|NA
CASSHGQGSGYIRYTF
TGCGCCAGCAGCCACGGACAGGGGTCGGGGTATATTCGCTACACCTTC
>TRBV3-1|NA|TRBJ1-1|NA
CASRLTSFRDNTEAFF
TGTGCCAGCAGACTAACAAGTTTTCGTGACAACACTGAAGCTTTCTTT
>TRBV12-3/TRBV12-4|NA|TRBJ1-1|few
CASIWGGYTEAFF
TGTGCCAGCATCTGGGGGGGTTATACTGAAGCTTTCTTT
>TRBV20-1|NA|TRBJ2-3|NA
CSARAAARDTQYF
TGCAGTGCTAGAGCGGCAGCGCGGGATACGCAGTATTTT
>TRBV5-5|NA|TRBJ2-3|NA
CASSFLLARDTDTQYF
TGTGCCAGCAGCTTCCTACTAGCAAGGGACACAGATACGCAGTATTTT
>TRBV11-2|NA|TRBJ1-2|few
CASSLDRRTGYTF
TGTGCCAGCAGCTTAGATCGTAGGACCGGCTACACCTTC